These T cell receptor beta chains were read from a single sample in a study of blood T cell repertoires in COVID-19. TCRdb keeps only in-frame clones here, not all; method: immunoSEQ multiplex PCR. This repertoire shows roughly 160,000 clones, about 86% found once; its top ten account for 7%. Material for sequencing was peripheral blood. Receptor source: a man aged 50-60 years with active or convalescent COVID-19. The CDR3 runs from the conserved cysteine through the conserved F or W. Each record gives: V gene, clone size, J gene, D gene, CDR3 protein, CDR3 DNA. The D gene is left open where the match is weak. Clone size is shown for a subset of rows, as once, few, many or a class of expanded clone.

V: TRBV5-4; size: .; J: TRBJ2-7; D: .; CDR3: CASSLDGGGGSSYEQYF; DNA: TGTGCCAGCAGCTTGGACGGGGGCGGGGGCAGCTCCTACGAGCAGTACTTC
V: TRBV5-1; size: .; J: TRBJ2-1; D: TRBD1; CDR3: CASSLTGSSYNEQFF; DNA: TGCGCCAGCAGCCTGACAGGGAGCTCCTACAATGAGCAGTTCTTC
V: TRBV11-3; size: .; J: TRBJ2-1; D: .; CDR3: CASSPPMREQFF; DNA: TGTGCCAGCAGTCCGCCCATGCGTGAGCAGTTCTTC
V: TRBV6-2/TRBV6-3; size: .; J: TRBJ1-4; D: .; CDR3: CASSYGIAGEKLFF; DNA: TGTGCCAGCAGTTATGGGATTGCGGGCGAAAAACTGTTTTTT
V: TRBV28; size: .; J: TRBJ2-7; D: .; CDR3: CASSNHLGRYEQYF; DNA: TGTGCCAGCAGCAACCACCTAGGGAGATACGAGCAGTACTTC
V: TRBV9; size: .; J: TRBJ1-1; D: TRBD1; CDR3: CASSALTGDNTEAFF; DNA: TGTGCCAGCAGCGCCCTGACAGGGGATAACACTGAAGCTTTCTTT
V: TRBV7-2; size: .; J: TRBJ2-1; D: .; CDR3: CASSLTPPASASSYNEQFF; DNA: TGTGCCAGCAGCTTAACTCCCCCGGCTAGCGCGAGCTCCTACAATGAGCAGTTCTTC
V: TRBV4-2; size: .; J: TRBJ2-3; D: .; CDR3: CASSRGQLTDTQYF; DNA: TGTGCCAGCAGCCGGGGACAACTCACAGATACGCAGTATTTT
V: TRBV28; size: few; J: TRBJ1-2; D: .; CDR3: CASSDRPNWGYTF; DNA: TGTGCCAGCAGTGACAGGCCCAACTGGGGCTACACCTTC
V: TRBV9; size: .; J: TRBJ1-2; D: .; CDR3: CAKPAATGDGYTF; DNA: TGTGCCAAGCCGGCGGCGACGGGGGATGGCTACACCTTC
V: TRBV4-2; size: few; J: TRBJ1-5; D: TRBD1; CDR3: CASSVDRGNQPQHF; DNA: TGTGCCAGCAGCGTCGACAGGGGCAATCAGCCCCAGCATTTT
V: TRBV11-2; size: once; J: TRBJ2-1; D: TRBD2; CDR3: CASSLRVTSGVTYNEQFF; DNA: TGTGCCAGCAGCTTAAGAGTAACTAGCGGGGTGACCTACAATGAGCAGTTCTTC
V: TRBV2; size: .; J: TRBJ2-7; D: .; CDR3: CASSADSSISSYEQYF; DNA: TGTGCCAGCAGTGCCGACAGCTCGATAAGCTCCTACGAGCAGTACTTC
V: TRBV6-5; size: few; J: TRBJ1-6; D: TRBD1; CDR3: CASRRTGENNSPLHF; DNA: TGTGCCAGCAGGCGTACAGGGGAGAATAATTCACCCCTCCACTTT
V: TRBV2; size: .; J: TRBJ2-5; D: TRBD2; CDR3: CASSNGRGQETQYF; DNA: TGTGCCAGCAGTAACGGGAGGGGCCAAGAGACCCAGTACTTC
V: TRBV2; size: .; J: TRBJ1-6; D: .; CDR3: CASSPDSPLHF; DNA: TGTGCCAGCAGCCCCGATTCACCCCTCCACTTT
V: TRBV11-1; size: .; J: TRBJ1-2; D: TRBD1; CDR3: CASSWDRENGYTF; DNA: TGTGCCAGCAGCTGGGACAGGGAAAATGGCTACACCTTC
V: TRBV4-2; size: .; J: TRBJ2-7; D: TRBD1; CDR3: CASSQEQGAYEQYF; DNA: TGTGCCAGCAGCCAAGAACAGGGGGCCTACGAGCAGTACTTC
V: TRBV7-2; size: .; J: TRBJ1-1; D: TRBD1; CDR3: CASSLMTGGYTEAFF; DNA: TGTGCCAGCAGCTTAATGACAGGGGGCTACACTGAAGCTTTCTTT
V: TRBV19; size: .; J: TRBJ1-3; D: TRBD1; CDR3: CASNPDRGLGNTIYF; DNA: TGTGCCAGTAACCCGGACAGGGGGCTGGGAAACACCATATATTTT
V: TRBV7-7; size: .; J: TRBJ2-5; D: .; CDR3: CASSLVRARGQETQYF; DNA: TGTGCTAGCAGCTTAGTAAGAGCGAGGGGGCAAGAGACCCAGTACTTC
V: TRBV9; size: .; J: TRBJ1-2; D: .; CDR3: CASSKEGGAAPYGYTF; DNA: TGTGCCAGCAGCAAAGAGGGAGGGGCAGCCCCATATGGCTACACCTTC
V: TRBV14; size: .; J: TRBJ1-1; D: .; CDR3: CASSLGGSTEAFF; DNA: TGTGCCAGCAGCCTGGGGGGGTCCACTGAAGCTTTCTTT
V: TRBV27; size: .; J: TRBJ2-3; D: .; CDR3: CASSLSLGTDTQYF; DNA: TGTGCCAGCAGCCTCAGCCTAGGCACAGATACGCAGTATTTT
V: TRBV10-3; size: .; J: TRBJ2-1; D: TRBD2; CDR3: CAIRTSGSGNEQFF; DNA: TGTGCCATCAGAACTAGCGGGAGCGGCAATGAGCAGTTCTTC
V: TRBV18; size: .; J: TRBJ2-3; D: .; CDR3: CASSPLRDTDTQYF; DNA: TGTGCCAGCTCACCATTAAGAGACACAGATACGCAGTATTTT
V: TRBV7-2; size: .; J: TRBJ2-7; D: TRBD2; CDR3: CASSLGAAGLYEQYF; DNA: TGTGCCAGCAGCTTAGGGGCAGCGGGGCTATACGAGCAGTACTTC
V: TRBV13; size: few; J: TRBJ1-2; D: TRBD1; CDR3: CASSFTGGSGYTF; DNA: TGTGCCAGCAGCTTTACAGGGGGCTCTGGCTACACCTTC
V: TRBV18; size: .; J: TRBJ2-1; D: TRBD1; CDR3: CASSPLRGPYNEQFF; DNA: TGTGCCAGCTCACCACTCAGGGGGCCCTACAATGAGCAGTTCTTC